This is a list of T cell receptor beta chains from one sample in a study of blood T cell repertoires in COVID-19. Profiled with immunoSEQ multiplex PCR; TCRdb holds only in-frame clones, not every one. The sample records over 120,000 clones, 80% to 90% being singletons. The sample comprised peripheral blood. The receptor set was obtained from a woman in her forties or fifties with acute or convalescent COVID-19. Each CDR3 is given with its conserved first and last residue. The D gene is left open where the match is weak. Where a row states a size, it is once, few, many or the class of an expanded clone; other rows omit it.

J,V,size,D,DNA,CDR3
TRBJ2-1,TRBV10-3,NA,TRBD2,TGTGCCATCACCCCACATAGAGGACTAGCGGGATCCTACAATGAGCAGTTCTTC,CAITPHRGLAGSYNEQFF
TRBJ2-2,TRBV9,NA,TRBD2,TGTGCCAGCAGCTTGCTGGGGGGGGTGAGCACCGGGGAGCTGTTTTTT,CASSLLGGVSTGELFF
TRBJ2-7,TRBV20-1,NA,TRBD2,TGCAGTGCTAGTTTGACTAGCGGGAAGTACGAGCAGTACTTC,CSASLTSGKYEQYF
TRBJ2-1,TRBV9,NA,NA,TGTGCCAGCAGCGTAGGCAGGCGTTTCCACTCCTACAATGAGCAGTTCTTC,CASSVGRRFHSYNEQFF
TRBJ2-5,TRBV9,NA,TRBD2,TGTGCCAGCAGCGGTGTTAGCGGGAGGACTACGGGAGGGACCCAGTACTTC,CASSGVSGRTTGGTQYF
TRBJ2-1,TRBV5-6,few,TRBD1,TGTGCCAGCAGCTCCACAGGGGGGCAATACAATGAGCAGTTCTTC,CASSSTGGQYNEQFF
TRBJ1-2,TRBV6-2/TRBV6-3,NA,TRBD1,TGTGCCAGCAGTTACGGGTTGACAGGGGGCGCGATTTATGGCTACACCTTC,CASSYGLTGGAIYGYTF
TRBJ1-2,TRBV7-9,NA,TRBD1,TGTGCCAGCAGCCTCACAGGGGATTTTTATGGCTACACCTTC,CASSLTGDFYGYTF
TRBJ2-3,TRBV7-2,NA,NA,TGTGCCAGCAGCCCCGGGACAACCAAATCGCAGTATTTT,CASSPGTTKSQYF
TRBJ1-4,TRBV4-2,NA,TRBD1,TGTGCCAGCAGCCAAGATGGGGGCAGGGGGATGGAAAAACTGTTTTTT,CASSQDGGRGMEKLFF
TRBJ1-2,TRBV10-2,NA,NA,TGCGCCAGCAGTGAGTCCCGACGGGACTATGGCTACACCTTC,CASSESRRDYGYTF
TRBJ1-4,TRBV7-9,NA,TRBD1,TGTGCCAGCAGCGAAGGGACAGGGGAGAATGAAAAACTGTTTTTT,CASSEGTGENEKLFF
TRBJ2-7,TRBV29-1,NA,NA,TGCAGCGTTGCGGCGGGACGAGGCTACGAGCAGTACTTC,CSVAAGRGYEQYF
TRBJ2-2,TRBV11-3,NA,TRBD1,TGTGCCAGCAGCCCTCAGGGGGTGGAGAACACCGGGGAGCTGTTTTTT,CASSPQGVENTGELFF
TRBJ2-1,TRBV28,NA,NA,TGTGCCAGCAGTTTAGGGCCAGTCAATGAGCAGTTCTTC,CASSLGPVNEQFF
TRBJ1-6,TRBV9,few,TRBD1,TGTGCCAGCAGCGAGCCACGGACAGGCAAGCCTAGGTCCCCCCTCCACTTT,CASSEPRTGKPRSPLHF
TRBJ2-1,TRBV6-5,NA,TRBD2,TGTGCCAGCCGACTAGCGGGGGGTCCCTACAATGAGCAGTTCTTC,CASRLAGGPYNEQFF
TRBJ1-5,TRBV7-9,once,TRBD1,TGTGCCAGCAGCTGGGACAGGGGGGCGAATCAGCCCCAGCATTTT,CASSWDRGANQPQHF
TRBJ1-5,TRBV24-1,NA,NA,TGTGCCACCAGTGATTTCTCGGGGCAGCCCCAGCATTTT,CATSDFSGQPQHF
TRBJ2-5,TRBV20-1,NA,NA,TGCAGTGCTCAACGGGGGACCCAGTACTTC,CSAQRGTQYF
TRBJ1-2,TRBV7-9,NA,NA,TGTGCCAGCAGCGGGACTAGGGGGAATGGCTACACCTTC,CASSGTRGNGYTF
TRBJ1-2,TRBV5-6,once,NA,TGTGCCAGCAGTCTAGGAGGCAACTATGGCTACACCTTC,CASSLGGNYGYTF
TRBJ2-7,TRBV27,NA,TRBD2,TGTGCCAGCAGTCTCCTCGGGACTAGCGACTACGAGCAGTACTTC,CASSLLGTSDYEQYF
TRBJ2-1,TRBV5-1,NA,TRBD2,TGCGCCAGCAGCCAGGGACTAGCGGGGGAAAATGAGCAGTTCTTC,CASSQGLAGENEQFF
TRBJ1-1,TRBV9,NA,NA,TGTGCCAGCAGCGTAGCTTCGGACAGTTATACCGCTGAAGCTTTCTTT,CASSVASDSYTAEAFF
TRBJ2-1,TRBV11-2,NA,NA,TGTGCCAGCAGCCCGAGCGGTTTTAGCTACAATGAGCAGTTCTTC,CASSPSGFSYNEQFF
TRBJ1-6,TRBV6-5,NA,NA,TGTGCCAGCAGTTACTCAATTTCGGGGGATTCACCCCTCCACTTT,CASSYSISGDSPLHF
TRBJ1-2,TRBV7-2,NA,NA,TGTGCCAGCAGCCCTAGGGTGGGAGGGGACTACTATGGCTACACCTTC,CASSPRVGGDYYGYTF
TRBJ1-1,TRBV3-1/TRBV3-2,NA,NA,TGTGCCAGCAGCCGATCGGGTGCAGGGTGGAACACTGAAGCTTTCTTT,CASSRSGAGWNTEAFF
TRBJ2-1,TRBV2,NA,NA,TGTGCCAGCAGTGAATATGGCGGGGCGGCCTACAATGAGCAGTTCTTC,CASSEYGGAAYNEQFF
TRBJ2-7,TRBV18,NA,TRBD2,TGTGCCAGCTCACCAGGTAGCGGGAGGTCCGTCTCCTACGAGCAGTACTTC,CASSPGSGRSVSYEQYF
TRBJ2-2,TRBV15,NA,NA,TGTGCCACCAGCGGGAGGACAGGGAGGGTGGACACCGGGGAGCTGTTTTTT,CATSGRTGRVDTGELFF
TRBJ2-1,TRBV4-1,NA,TRBD2,TGCGCCAGCAGCCAAGATCGACTAGCGGGAGTGGGTGAGCAGTTCTTC,CASSQDRLAGVGEQFF
TRBJ2-7,TRBV3-1/TRBV3-2,NA,TRBD2,TGTGCCAGCAGCCCGTCCGGGCTAGCGGGAGAGGGGGAGCAGTACTTC,CASSPSGLAGEGEQYF
TRBJ1-4,TRBV6-5,NA,TRBD1,TGTGCCAGCAGACGGGGGACAGGAGGTGAAAAACTGTTTTTT,CASRRGTGGEKLFF
TRBJ1-4,TRBV28,NA,NA,TGTGCCAGCATAGGACAGTTTAATGAAAAACTGTTTTTT,CASIGQFNEKLFF
TRBJ2-7,TRBV10-1,NA,NA,TGCGCCAGCAGTGATGGCAGCTCCTACGAGCAGTACTTC,CASSDGSSYEQYF
TRBJ1-2,TRBV3-1/TRBV3-2,NA,NA,TGTGCCAGCAGGGAACTTGGGGCTCGGTATGGCTACACCTTC,CASRELGARYGYTF
TRBJ1-5,TRBV6-6,once,TRBD1,TGTGCCAGCACAACGGACAGGGGAGGGAATCAGCCCCAGCATTTT,CASTTDRGGNQPQHF
TRBJ2-1,TRBV3-1/TRBV3-2,once,NA,TGTGCCAGCAGCAAACTATTCCGGGACTCTTACAATGAGCAGTTCTTC,CASSKLFRDSYNEQFF
TRBJ2-3,TRBV5-4,NA,NA,TGTGCCAGCAGCCCCCCCGAGCTTAGCACAGATACGCAGTATTTT,CASSPPELSTDTQYF
TRBJ2-2,TRBV7-3,NA,TRBD1,TGTGCCAGCAGCTTGACAGGGCCGAACACCGGGGAGCTGTTTTTT,CASSLTGPNTGELFF
TRBJ2-6,TRBV10-3,NA,NA,TGTGCCATCAGTGAACGGGTCGGGGCCAACGTCCTGACTTTC,CAISERVGANVLTF
TRBJ2-1,TRBV7-9,NA,NA,TGTGCCAGCATCCGAGCCGGCAGGGAAACCTACAATGAGCAGTTCTTC,CASIRAGRETYNEQFF
TRBJ2-7,TRBV20-1,NA,NA,TGCAGTGCTAGTGGCCAGGGCAACGAGCAGTACTTC,CSASGQGNEQYF
TRBJ2-1,TRBV10-1,NA,NA,TGCGCCAGTCACGGTTGCAGGGTCCGCAATGAGCAGTTCTTC,CASHGCRVRNEQFF
TRBJ1-2,TRBV6-5,NA,NA,TGTGCCAGCAGTTACTCGGAGGCACCGATGGACTACACCTTC,CASSYSEAPMDYTF
TRBJ1-1,TRBV6-5,NA,NA,TGTGCCAGCAGTAGACAGAGGAACACTGAAGCTTTCTTT,CASSRQRNTEAFF
TRBJ1-1,TRBV3-1/TRBV3-2,NA,NA,TGTGCCAGCAGCCTTCAGGGTGCGAACACTGAAGCTTTCTTT,CASSLQGANTEAFF
TRBJ1-1,TRBV6-5,NA,TRBD1,TGTGCCTCTTCCCCTTGGACAGGTATGAACACTGAAGCTTTCTTT,CASSPWTGMNTEAFF
TRBJ2-7,TRBV7-9,NA,NA,TGTGCCAGCAGCCCCTACAGGGAATCCTACGAGCAGTACTTC,CASSPYRESYEQYF
TRBJ1-6,TRBV4-1,NA,TRBD1,TGCGCCAGCAGCCAGAGCCCAGGGGGCCGTTCACCCCTCCACTTT,CASSQSPGGRSPLHF
TRBJ2-2,TRBV27,NA,TRBD1,TGTGCCAGTGGGACAGGGGGTAATGGGGAGCTGTTTTTT,CASGTGGNGELFF
TRBJ1-5,TRBV21-1,NA,NA,TGTGCCAGCGGATACGGCCGGGGGGGTCAGCCCCAGCATTTT,CASGYGRGGQPQHF
TRBJ2-1,TRBV28,NA,NA,TGTGCCAGCGGCTTGGGGCGGTCCTACAATGAGCAGTTCTTC,CASGLGRSYNEQFF
TRBJ2-3,TRBV28,once,NA,TGTGCCAGCAGTTTCCGTCGGTCATCTAGCACAGATACGCAGTATTTT,CASSFRRSSSTDTQYF
TRBJ2-7,TRBV4-1,NA,TRBD2,TGCGCCAGCAGCCAAGATTGGCCGGGAGGTTCCTACGAGCAGTACTTC,CASSQDWPGGSYEQYF
TRBJ1-6,TRBV27,NA,TRBD1,TGTGCCAGCAGTTACCGGACAGGGGCAAATTCACCCCTCCACTTT,CASSYRTGANSPLHF
TRBJ1-1,TRBV12-3/TRBV12-4,NA,TRBD1,TGTGCCACGGACAGGGATTTGAACACTGAAGCTTTCTTT,CATDRDLNTEAFF